Each of the 12 T cell receptor beta chains below was sequenced from the same sample in a study of identical twins. TCRdb fed the 5' RACE reads into MiXCR, producing one record per CDR3 protein. The sample yields some 330,000 distinct CDR3 sequences, approximately 8.7% seen once. The sequenced sample consisted of naive T cells sorted from blood. Every receptor here comes from a woman between 45 and 65 years old in good health.

This clonotype was found many times. The V and J genes are TRBV12-3 or TRBV12-4 and TRBJ2-7; maybe TRBD2 (6 bases). The V gene lost 1 base and the J gene lost 0 bases, with 13 bases spanning the gap. CDR3 length: 16 amino acids. CDR3 loop: CASSLGTRRDSYEQYF. CDR3 coding DNA: TGTGCCAGCAGTTTAGGAACTAGGCGGGACTCCTACGAGCAGTACTTC.

The chain carries TRBV4-1 and TRBJ2-3, with 14 bases matching TRBD2. There are 22 residues in the CDR3. Germline V gene data show CDR1 as MGHRA and CDR2 as YSYEKL. V lost 4 bases to trimming and J lost 2 bases; unmatched junction nucleotides: 20. In DNA, the CDR3 is TGCGCCAGCAGCCGCCTTTTGGGGTGGACTAGCGGGAGGCTGATCTCCACAGATACGCAGTATTTT. As protein: CASSRLLGWTSGRLISTDTQYF.

The genes are TRBV27 and TRBJ2-2; 13 bases align to TRBD2. The CDR3 length is 14 residues. Germline-derived CDR1 and CDR2 are MNHEY and SMNVEV (reference sequence). Germline trimming cut 5 bases from V and 6 bases from J; bases unmatched to any gene: 0. CDR3: CASSGLAGAGELFF. The DNA for the CDR3 is TGTGCCAGCAGTGGACTAGCGGGAGCCGGGGAGCTGTTTTTT.

This clonotype has only a few counts. The J gene is TRBJ2-1, the V gene TRBV12-3 or TRBV12-4, with 10 bases matching TRBD2. The CDR3 extends over 17 amino acids. Trimming at V came to 5 bases and at J to 0 bases, leaving 7 bases not matched to a gene. CDR3 protein: CASSLRTSGGSYNEQFF. CDR3 nucleotides: TGTGCCAGCAGTCTACGGACTAGCGGCGGCTCCTACAATGAGCAGTTCTTC.

This clonotype has only a few counts. This sequence joins TRBV2 and TRBJ2-1; 7 nucleotides match TRBD1. Unmatched junction bases numbered 4, after V lost 6 bases and J lost 5 bases. This CDR3 has 13 residues. Germline CDR1 and CDR2: SNHLY and FYNNEI. The CDR3 sequence: CASRGTEDNEQFF. DNA of the CDR3: TGTGCCAGCAGGGGGACAGAAGACAATGAGCAGTTCTTC. Complete variable domain (other parts from reference TRBV2 and TRBJ2-1): EPEVTQTPSHQVTQMGQEVILRCVPISNHLYFYWYRQILGQKVEFLVSFYNNEISEKSEIFDDQFSVERPDGSNFTLKIRSTKLEDSAMYFCASRGTEDNEQFFGPGTRLTVL.

This clonotype has just a few counts. This chain links TRBV27 with TRBJ2-1, with 8 positions matching TRBD2. The CDR3 is made up of 17 amino acids. Germline CDR1 reads MNHEY; CDR2 reads SMNVEV (reference sequence). J was trimmed by 0 bases and V by 6 bases; bases with no gene match: 10. The DNA for the CDR3 is TGTGCCAGCAGCACCCTTCTAGCGGGTCCCTCCTACAATGAGCAGTTCTTC. Translated, it gives CASSTLLAGPSYNEQFF.

V gene TRBV20-1 combines with J gene TRBJ2-7, with TRBD2 matching over 11 bases. The CDR3 extends over 16 amino acids. Germline CDR1 is DFQATT and CDR2 is SNEGSKA (reference sequence). V dropped 3 bases and J dropped 6; count of bases not matched to a gene: 13. CDR3 sequence reads: CSASGTSGSGASEQYF. The CDR3 region has the DNA TGCAGTGCTAGTGGGACTAGCGGTTCTGGGGCTTCCGAGCAGTACTTC.

As to this clonotype: This could be a read error, since a much larger clone is one nucleotide away. This rearrangement joins TRBV7-9 to TRBJ2-7; D call uncertain. Trimming shortened V by 3 bases and J by 10 bases, and 19 bases separated the two germline ends. The CDR3 consists of 14 residues. Germline V gene lookup returns CDR1 SEHNR and CDR2 FQNEAQ (reference sequence). This CDR3 is CASSFASPSGDQYF. The CDR3 bases are TGTGCCAGCAGCTTCGCAAGTCCCTCGGGCGATCAGTACTTC. Together with reference TRBV7-9 and TRBJ2-7, the CDR3 gives the full variable domain: DTGVSQNPRHKITKRGQNVTFRCDPISEHNRLYWYRQTLGQGPEFLTYFQNEAQLEKSRLLSDRFSAERPKGSFSTLEIQRTEQGDSAMYLCASSFASPSGDQYFGPGTRLTVT.

CDR3 sequence reads: CSASGQGLQETQYF. The CDR3 region has the DNA TGCAGTGCTAGTGGACAGGGTCTCCAAGAGACCCAGTACTTC. The chain joins TRBV20-1 to TRBJ2-5; TRBD1 aligns across 8 bases. The CDR3 sequence is 14 residues long. Germline CDR1 DFQATT, CDR2 SNEGSKA (reference sequence). J lost 1 base, V lost 3 bases, and 4 bases had no gene match.

This clonotype was seen repeatedly, ten times or more. The rearrangement links TRBV12-3 or TRBV12-4 to TRBJ2-5; D perhaps matches TRBD2 (6 bases). The CDR3 is 14 residues long. V shed 5 bases and J shed 2 bases, with 12 bases lying between them. CDR3 sequence reads: CASSGGLRQETQYF. The CDR3 DNA reads TGTGCCAGCAGTGGGGGACTCCGACAAGAGACCCAGTACTTC.

This chain uses TRBV5-1 with TRBJ2-7; D is possibly TRBD1 (7 bases). Germline-derived CDR1 and CDR2 are SGHRS and YFSETQ. Trimming removed 7 bases from V and 2 bases from J, with 19 bases in between. This CDR3 region has 15 residues. In nucleotides, the CDR3 is TGCGCCAGCCGGGGGCAGGGACAGCTGACCTACGAGCAGTACTTC. The encoded protein is CASRGQGQLTYEQYF.

This clonotype has at least ten counts. V is TRBV29-1 and J is TRBJ2-3, with a possible D match to TRBD2 (6 bases). The CDR3 totals 14 residues. The V and J ends lost 5 bases and 3 bases respectively, with 15 bases between them. Per germline, CDR1 SQVTM and CDR2 ANQGSEA. The CDR3 coding sequence is TGCAGCGTTCGACTAGTACTGACAACAGATACGCAGTATTTT. Translation gives CSVRLVLTTDTQYF.